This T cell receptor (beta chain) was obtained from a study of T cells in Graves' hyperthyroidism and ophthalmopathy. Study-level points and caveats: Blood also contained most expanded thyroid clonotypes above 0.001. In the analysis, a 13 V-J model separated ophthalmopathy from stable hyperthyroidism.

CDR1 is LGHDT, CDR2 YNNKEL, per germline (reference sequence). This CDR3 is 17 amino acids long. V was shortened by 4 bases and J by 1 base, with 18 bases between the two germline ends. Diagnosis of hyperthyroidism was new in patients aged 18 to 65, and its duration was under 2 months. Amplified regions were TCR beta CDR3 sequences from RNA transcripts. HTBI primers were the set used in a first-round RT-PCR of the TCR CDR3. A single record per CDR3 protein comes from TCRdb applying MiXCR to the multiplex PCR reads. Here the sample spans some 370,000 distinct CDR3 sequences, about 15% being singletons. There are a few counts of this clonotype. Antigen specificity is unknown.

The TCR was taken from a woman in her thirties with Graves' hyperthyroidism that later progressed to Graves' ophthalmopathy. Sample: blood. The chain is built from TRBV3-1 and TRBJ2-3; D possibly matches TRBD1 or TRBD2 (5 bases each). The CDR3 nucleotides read TGTGCCAGCAGCCGCCAGGACCGGCGAGGGGGCACAGATACGCAGTATTTT. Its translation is CASSRQDRRGGTDTQYF.